The entry that follows covers one T cell receptor beta chain sequence. Within the sample, other DNA sequences also encode this same CDR3. The data originate from a study of CD8+ T cells in alopecia areata. Reverse transcription of extracted RNA yielded cDNA, which provided the sequencing template. This table comes from immunoSEQ multiplex PCR, and its TCRdb copy is limited to in-frame clones, with some not included. This table has about 110,000 clones, approximately 59% appearing once. The TCR was taken from a human donor in good health. The source material was CD8+ T cells sorted from blood.

This CDR3 is CASSPTGVGYTF. In DNA, the CDR3 is TGTGCCAGCAGCCCGACAGGGGTCGGCTACACCTTC. The V gene is TRBV27, the J gene TRBJ1-2; 8 nucleotides align to TRBD1. In germline, CDR1 is MNHEY, CDR2 SMNVEV (reference sequence). The junction had 5 bases not matched to a gene; V was cut back by 6 bases and J by 8 bases. This CDR3 is built from 12 residues.